This TCR beta chain was recorded in a study of radiotherapy plus CTLA-4 blockade in lung cancer. Study-wide background: Of the patients, roughly 20% showed objective responses and roughly 30% attained disease control.

Ipilimumab-mediated CTLA-4 blockade plus focal radiation was given to patients having chemo-refractory metastatic non-small-cell lung cancer. Notes on this clone: Its target is not known.

Study conclusions and caveats: With interferon-beta, early dynamics of blood T cell clones were reported to best predict response.

TCRdb keeps only in-frame clones here, not all; method: immunoSEQ multiplex PCR. The table lists tens of thousands of clones, around 87% of them singletons. The CDR3 spans 11 residues. Germline V CDR1 and CDR2: LNHDA, SQIVND (reference sequence). Deletions cut 6 bases from V and 6 bases from J, with 8 bases between. This sample comprised peripheral blood, obtained from a patient treated with radiotherapy plus ipilimumab. This clonotype was obtained from a human donor with non-small cell lung cancer who had stable disease on radiotherapy plus ipilimumab. This chain links TRBV19 with TRBJ1-1; no clear D. The CDR3 nucleotides are TGTGCCAGTAGCACTCAGGCTGAAGCTTTCTTT. Its protein product is CASSTQAEAFF.